Below, one T cell receptor beta chain is given with its context. Deletions cut 6 bases from V and 0 bases from J, with 15 bases between. Germline V gives CDR1 DFQATT, CDR2 SNEGSKA (reference sequence). The CDR3 sequence is 15 residues long. This sample was included in a study of T cell repertoires in cytomegalovirus infection. Each CDR3 protein gets one entry after TCRdb re-called the reads with MiXCR. The table shows roughly 600,000 distinct CDR3 sequences, with 24% occurring only once. The TCR originated in a human donor in good health (CMV status not recorded). Some clones in this sample may be carry-over from other donors' samples. Sequencing used CD8+ T cells from PBMCs. This chain uses TRBV20-1 with TRBJ2-1, with D perhaps TRBD2 (5 bases). The DNA of the CDR3 is TGCAGTGCCATCCAATATACTAGCTCCTACAATGAGCAGTTCTTC. Protein sequence: CSAIQYTSSYNEQFF.